These 5 T cell receptor beta chains originate from one sample sequenced in a study of beta chain features in type 1 diabetes. General study results and limits: When Type 1 diabetes patients were examined, their TCRB CDR3s proved moderately but significantly shorter in all four CD4+ subsets.

Reverse transcription of all isolated RNA meant that expressed TCRB transcripts were sequenced. TCRdb's copy holds only in-frame clones and misses some; the assay was immunoSEQ multiplex PCR. This sample has some 350,000 clones, with 8.5% to 10% found just once. Their antigens remain unidentified. The sample taken for sequencing was central memory CD4+ T cells from blood. The receptor set was obtained from a young man with type 1 diabetes.

The chain carries TRBV6-4 and TRBJ2-3; 9 bases map to TRBD2. The CDR3 length is 13 residues. Unmatched junction bases numbered 2, after V lost 7 bases and J lost 3 bases. Germline CDR1 MRHNA, CDR2 SNTAGT. As DNA, the CDR3 is TGTGCCAGCACGCGGGGGGGGACAGATACGCAGTATTTT. Translation: CASTRGGTDTQYF.

In this sample, this clone turned up many times. The rearrangement joins TRBV27 to TRBJ1-5; tentative D call: TRBD1 (6 bases). The CDR3 loop spans 13 amino acids. Germline V gene data show CDR1 as MNHEY and CDR2 as SMNVEV (reference sequence). V lost 5 bases to trimming and J lost 7 bases, with 12 bases between them. The CDR3 coding sequence is TGTGCCAGCAGTCCCCCTGGGGGCCAGCCCCAGCATTTT. Translated, it gives CASSPPGGQPQHF.

This clone turned up a few times. One junction end does not reproduce the germline sequence, and a read error may be involved. The chain carries TRBV6-1 and TRBJ1-2, with D uncertain. This CDR3 has 15 amino acids. In germline, CDR1 is MNHNS, CDR2 SASEGT. The CDR3 here is CAISESRSRETGYTF. The CDR3 DNA follows: TGTGCCATCAGTGAGTCACGTAGTCGGGAGACTGGCTACACCTTC.

This clone was counted between two and nine times. V is TRBV11-2 and J is TRBJ2-3; D is possibly TRBD1 or TRBD2 (5 bases each). This CDR3 has 14 amino acids. CDR1 and CDR2 from the germline V gene are SGHAT and FQNNGV. The V gene lost 6 bases and the J gene lost 3 bases, with 13 bases spanning the gap. The CDR3 DNA sequence: TGTGCCAGCAGTAACCGTGGGGGAACAGATACGCAGTATTTT. Residues: CASSNRGGTDTQYF.

This clone was observed a handful of times. The chain recombines TRBV7-2 with TRBJ2-3; D remains unclear. The CDR3 is made up of 15 amino acids. Trimming left V 3 bases short and J 1 base short, with 11 bases between. Germline V gene data show CDR1 as SGHTA and CDR2 as FQGNSA. The CDR3 protein is CASSFALSGTDTQYF. The CDR3, as DNA: TGTGCCAGCAGCTTTGCGCTCTCCGGCACAGATACGCAGTATTTT.